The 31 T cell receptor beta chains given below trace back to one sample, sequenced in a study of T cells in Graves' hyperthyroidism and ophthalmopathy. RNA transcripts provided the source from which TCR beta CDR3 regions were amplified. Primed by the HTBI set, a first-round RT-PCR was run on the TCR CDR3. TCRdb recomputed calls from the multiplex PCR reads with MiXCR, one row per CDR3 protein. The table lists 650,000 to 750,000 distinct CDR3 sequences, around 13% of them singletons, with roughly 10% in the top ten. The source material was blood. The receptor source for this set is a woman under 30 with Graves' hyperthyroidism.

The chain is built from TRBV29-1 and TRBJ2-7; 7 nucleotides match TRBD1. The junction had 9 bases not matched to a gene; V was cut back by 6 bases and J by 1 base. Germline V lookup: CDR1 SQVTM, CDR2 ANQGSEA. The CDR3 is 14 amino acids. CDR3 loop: CSVRGGRNSYEQYF. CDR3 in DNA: TGCAGCGTCCGAGGGGGCCGAAATTCCTACGAGCAGTACTTC.

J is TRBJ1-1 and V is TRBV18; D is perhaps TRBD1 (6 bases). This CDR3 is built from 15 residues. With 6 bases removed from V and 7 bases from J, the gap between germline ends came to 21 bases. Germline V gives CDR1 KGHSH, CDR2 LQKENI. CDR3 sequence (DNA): TGTGCCAGCTCCCTCATTGGCAGGGGAAGGAATGAAGCTTTCTTT. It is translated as CASSLIGRGRNEAFF.

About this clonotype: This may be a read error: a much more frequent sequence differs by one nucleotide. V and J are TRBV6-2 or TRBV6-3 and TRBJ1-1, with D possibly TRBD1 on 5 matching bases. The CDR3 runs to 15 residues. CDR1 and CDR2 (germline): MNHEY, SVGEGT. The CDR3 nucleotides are TGTGCCAACAGTTACTCGAGGCAGGGCCTCACTGAAGCTTTCTTT. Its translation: CANSYSRQGLTEAFF.

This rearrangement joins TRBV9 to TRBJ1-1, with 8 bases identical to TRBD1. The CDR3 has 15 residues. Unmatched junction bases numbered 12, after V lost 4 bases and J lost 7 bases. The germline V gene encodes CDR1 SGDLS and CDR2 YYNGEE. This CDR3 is CASSRASGGADEAFF. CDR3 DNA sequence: TGTGCCAGCAGCAGGGCGTCAGGGGGCGCGGATGAAGCTTTCTTT.

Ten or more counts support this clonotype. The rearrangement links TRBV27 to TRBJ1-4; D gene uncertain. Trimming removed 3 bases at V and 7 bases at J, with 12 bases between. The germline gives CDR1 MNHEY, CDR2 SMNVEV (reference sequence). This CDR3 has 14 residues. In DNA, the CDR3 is TGTGCCAGCAGTTTTACCGGGGTCGGTGAAAAACTGTTTTTT. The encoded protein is CASSFTGVGEKLFF. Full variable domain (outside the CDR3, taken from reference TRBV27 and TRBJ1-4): EAQVTQNPRYLITVTGKKLTVTCSQNMNHEYMSWYRQDPGLGLRQIYYSMNVEVTDKGDVPEGYKVSRKEKRNFPLILESPSPNQTSLYFCASSFTGVGEKLFFGSGTQLSVL.

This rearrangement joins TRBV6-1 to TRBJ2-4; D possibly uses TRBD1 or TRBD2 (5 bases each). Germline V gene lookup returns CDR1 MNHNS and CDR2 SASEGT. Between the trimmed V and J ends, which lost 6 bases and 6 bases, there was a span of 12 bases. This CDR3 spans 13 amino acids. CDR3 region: CASSLVGGNIQYF. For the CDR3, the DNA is TGTGCCAGCAGCTTAGTTGGGGGAAACATTCAGTACTTC.

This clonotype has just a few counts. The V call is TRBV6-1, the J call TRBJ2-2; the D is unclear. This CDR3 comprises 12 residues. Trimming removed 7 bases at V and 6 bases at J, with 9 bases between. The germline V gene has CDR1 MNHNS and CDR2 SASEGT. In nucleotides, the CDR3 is TGTGCCAGCACCCCCGAGGCCGGGGAGCTGTTTTTT. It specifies CASTPEAGELFF.

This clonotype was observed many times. CDR3 amino acids: CASRLRDALSTDTQYF. CDR3 bases: TGTGCCAGCAGGTTACGGGACGCCCTAAGCACAGATACGCAGTATTTT. The chain couples TRBV7-8 to TRBJ2-3; D tentatively fits TRBD1 or TRBD2 (5 bases each). V was clipped by 6 bases and J by 0 bases, with 16 bases between them. This CDR3 contains 16 residues. Germline V gene sequence: CDR1 SGHVS, CDR2 FQNEAQ.

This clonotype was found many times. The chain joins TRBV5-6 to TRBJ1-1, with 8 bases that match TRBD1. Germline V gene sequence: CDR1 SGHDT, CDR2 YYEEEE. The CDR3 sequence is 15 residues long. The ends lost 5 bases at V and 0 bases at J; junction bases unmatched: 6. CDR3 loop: CASRYRGSMNTEAFF. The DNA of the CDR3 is TGTGCCAGCAGATACAGGGGGTCCATGAACACTGAAGCTTTCTTT.

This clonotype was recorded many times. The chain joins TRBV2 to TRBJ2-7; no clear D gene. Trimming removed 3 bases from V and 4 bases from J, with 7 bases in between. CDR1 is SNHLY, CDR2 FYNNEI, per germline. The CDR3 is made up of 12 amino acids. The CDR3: CASSDSVYEQYF. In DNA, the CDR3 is TGTGCCAGCAGTGATAGTGTATACGAGCAGTACTTC.

CDR3 sequence reads: CASSYFFPATAHGELFF. The CDR3, as DNA: TGTGCCAGCAGTTACTTTTTCCCAGCTACCGCGCACGGGGAGCTGTTTTTT. V gene TRBV6-2 or TRBV6-3 combines with J gene TRBJ2-2; D ambiguous. Trimming took off 1 base at V and 7 bases at J, with 19 bases between the two ends. There are 17 residues in the CDR3. Germline V gene lookup returns CDR1 MNHEY and CDR2 SVGEGT.

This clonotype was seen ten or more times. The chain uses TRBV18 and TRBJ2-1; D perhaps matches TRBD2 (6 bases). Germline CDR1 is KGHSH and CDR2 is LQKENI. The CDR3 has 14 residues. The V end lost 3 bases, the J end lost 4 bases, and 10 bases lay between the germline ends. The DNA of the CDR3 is TGTGCCAGCTCACCCCCTAGCGTTTACAATGAGCAGTTCTTC. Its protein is CASSPPSVYNEQFF.

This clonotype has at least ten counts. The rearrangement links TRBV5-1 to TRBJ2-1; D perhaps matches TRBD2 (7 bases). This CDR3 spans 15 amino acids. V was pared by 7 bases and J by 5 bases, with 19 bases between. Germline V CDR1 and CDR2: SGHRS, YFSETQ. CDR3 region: CASGKRGAVNNEQFF. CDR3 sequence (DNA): TGCGCCAGCGGGAAACGGGGGGCAGTAAACAATGAGCAGTTCTTC.

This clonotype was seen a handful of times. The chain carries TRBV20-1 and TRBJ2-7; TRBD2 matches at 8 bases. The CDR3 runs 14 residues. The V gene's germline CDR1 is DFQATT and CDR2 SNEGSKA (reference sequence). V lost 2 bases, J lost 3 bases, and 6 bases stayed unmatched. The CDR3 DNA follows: TGCAGTGCTAGAAAACTAGCGGCGGGCTACGAGCAGTACTTC. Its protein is CSARKLAAGYEQYF.

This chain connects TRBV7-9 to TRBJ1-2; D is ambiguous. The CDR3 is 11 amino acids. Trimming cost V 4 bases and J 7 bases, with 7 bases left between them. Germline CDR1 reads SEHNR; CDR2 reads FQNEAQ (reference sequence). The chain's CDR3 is CASSSTRGYTF. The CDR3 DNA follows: TGTGCCAGCAGCTCTACCCGTGGCTACACCTTC.

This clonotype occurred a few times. The CDR3 reads CASRHTTRQETQYF. The CDR3 nucleotides are TGTGCCAGCAGACACACGACACGCCAAGAGACCCAGTACTTC. V and J are TRBV28 and TRBJ2-5, with D uncertain. Germline V gene lookup returns CDR1 MDHEN and CDR2 SYDVKM. There are 14 residues in the CDR3. Trimming left V 6 bases short and J 1 base short, with 12 bases between.

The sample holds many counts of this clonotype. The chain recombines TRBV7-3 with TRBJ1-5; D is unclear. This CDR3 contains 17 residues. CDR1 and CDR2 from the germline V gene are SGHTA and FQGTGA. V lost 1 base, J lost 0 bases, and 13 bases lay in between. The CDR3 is CASSLKMTTDSNQPQHF. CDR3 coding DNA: TGTGCCAGCAGCTTAAAGATGACAACCGATAGCAATCAGCCCCAGCATTTT.

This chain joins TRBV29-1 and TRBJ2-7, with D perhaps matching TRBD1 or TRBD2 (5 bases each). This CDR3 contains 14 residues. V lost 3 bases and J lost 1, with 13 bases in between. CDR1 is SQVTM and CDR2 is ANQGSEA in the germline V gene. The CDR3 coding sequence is TGCAGCGTTGAGGCCGGGACGGCGTCCTACGAGCAGTACTTC. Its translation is CSVEAGTASYEQYF.

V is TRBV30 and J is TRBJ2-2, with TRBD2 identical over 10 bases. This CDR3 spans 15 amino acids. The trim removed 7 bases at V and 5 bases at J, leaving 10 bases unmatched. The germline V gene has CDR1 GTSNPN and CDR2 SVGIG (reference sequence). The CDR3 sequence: CASKREGRGTGELFF. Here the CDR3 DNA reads TGTGCCTCGAAGCGGGAGGGCAGGGGGACCGGGGAGCTGTTTTTT. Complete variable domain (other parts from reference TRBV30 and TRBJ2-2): SQTIHQWPATLVQPVGSPLSLECTVEGTSNPNLYWYRQAAGRGLQLLFYSVGIGQISSEVPQNLSASRPQDRQFILSSKKLLLSDSGFYLCASKREGRGTGELFFGEGSRLTVL.

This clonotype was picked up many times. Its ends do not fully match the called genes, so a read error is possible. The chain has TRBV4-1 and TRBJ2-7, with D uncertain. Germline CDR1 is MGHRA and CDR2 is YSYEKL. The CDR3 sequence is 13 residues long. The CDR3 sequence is CASSPGPSYEQYF. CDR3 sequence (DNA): TGTGCCAGCAGTCCCGGGCCATCCTACGAGCAGTACTTC.

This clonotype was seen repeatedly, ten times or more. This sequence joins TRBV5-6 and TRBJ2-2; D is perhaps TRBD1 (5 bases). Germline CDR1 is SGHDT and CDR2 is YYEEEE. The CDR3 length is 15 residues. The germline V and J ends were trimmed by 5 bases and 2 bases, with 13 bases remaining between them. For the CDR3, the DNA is TGTGCCAGCAGGTTTTGGGGCGGCAACACCGGGGAGCTGTTTTTT. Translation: CASRFWGGNTGELFF.

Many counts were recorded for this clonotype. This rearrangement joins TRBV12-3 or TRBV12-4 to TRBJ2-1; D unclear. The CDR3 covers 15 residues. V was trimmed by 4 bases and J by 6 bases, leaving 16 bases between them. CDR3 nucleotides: TGTGCCAGCAGTTCCGGGCCCCTGGTCACCAATGAGCAGTTCTTC. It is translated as CASSSGPLVTNEQFF.

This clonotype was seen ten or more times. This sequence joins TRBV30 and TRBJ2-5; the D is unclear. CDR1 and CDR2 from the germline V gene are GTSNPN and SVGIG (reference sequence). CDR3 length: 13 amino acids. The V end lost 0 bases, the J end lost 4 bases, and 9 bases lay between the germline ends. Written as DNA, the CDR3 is TGTGCCTGGAGTGTCTCAGAAGGAGAGACCCAGTACTTC. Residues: CAWSVSEGETQYF.

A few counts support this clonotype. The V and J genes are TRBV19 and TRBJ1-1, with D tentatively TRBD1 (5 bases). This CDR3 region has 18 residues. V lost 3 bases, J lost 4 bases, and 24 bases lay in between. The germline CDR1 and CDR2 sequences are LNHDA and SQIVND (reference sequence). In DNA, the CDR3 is TGTGCCAGTAGTATGATCGGGTTTAGCCCCCAGGGAGGCACTGAAGCTTTCTTT. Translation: CASSMIGFSPQGGTEAFF.

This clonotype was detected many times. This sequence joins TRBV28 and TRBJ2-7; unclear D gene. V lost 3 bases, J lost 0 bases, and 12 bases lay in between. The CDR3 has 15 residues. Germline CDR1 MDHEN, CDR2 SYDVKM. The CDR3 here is CASSLLRFLSYEQYF. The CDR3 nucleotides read TGTGCCAGCAGTTTGTTGCGGTTCCTCTCCTACGAGCAGTACTTC.

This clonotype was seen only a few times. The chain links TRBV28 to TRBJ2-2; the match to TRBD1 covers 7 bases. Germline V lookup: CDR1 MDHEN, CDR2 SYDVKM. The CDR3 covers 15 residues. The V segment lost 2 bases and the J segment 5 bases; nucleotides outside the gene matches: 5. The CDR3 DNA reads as TGTGCCAGCAGTTTAACAGGGGATCAGACCGGGGAGCTGTTTTTT. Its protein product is CASSLTGDQTGELFF.

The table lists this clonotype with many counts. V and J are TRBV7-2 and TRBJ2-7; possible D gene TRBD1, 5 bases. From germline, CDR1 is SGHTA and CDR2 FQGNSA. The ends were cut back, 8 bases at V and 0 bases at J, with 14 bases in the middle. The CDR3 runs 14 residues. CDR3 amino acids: CASGKGDGSYEQYF. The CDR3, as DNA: TGTGCCAGCGGCAAAGGGGATGGCTCCTACGAGCAGTACTTC.

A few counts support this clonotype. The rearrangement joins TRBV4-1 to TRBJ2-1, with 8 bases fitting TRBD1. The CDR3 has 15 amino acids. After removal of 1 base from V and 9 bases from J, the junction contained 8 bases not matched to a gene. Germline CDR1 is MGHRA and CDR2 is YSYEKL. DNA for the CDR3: TGCGCCAGCAGCCAAGTGAGGACAGGGACGGGTGAGCAGTTCTTC. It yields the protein CASSQVRTGTGEQFF.

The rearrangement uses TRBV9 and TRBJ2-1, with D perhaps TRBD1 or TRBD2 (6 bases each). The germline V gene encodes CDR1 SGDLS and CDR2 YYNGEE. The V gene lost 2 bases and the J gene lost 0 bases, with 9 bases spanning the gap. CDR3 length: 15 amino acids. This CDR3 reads CASSVGGASYNEQFF. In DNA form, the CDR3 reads TGTGCCAGCAGCGTCGGGGGCGCCTCCTACAATGAGCAGTTCTTC.

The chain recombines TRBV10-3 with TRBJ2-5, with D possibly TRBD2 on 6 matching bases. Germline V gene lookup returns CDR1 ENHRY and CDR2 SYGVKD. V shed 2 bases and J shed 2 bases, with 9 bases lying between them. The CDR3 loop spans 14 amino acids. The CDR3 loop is CAISETAGQETQYF. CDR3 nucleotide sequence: TGTGCCATCAGTGAGACGGCGGGACAAGAGACCCAGTACTTC.

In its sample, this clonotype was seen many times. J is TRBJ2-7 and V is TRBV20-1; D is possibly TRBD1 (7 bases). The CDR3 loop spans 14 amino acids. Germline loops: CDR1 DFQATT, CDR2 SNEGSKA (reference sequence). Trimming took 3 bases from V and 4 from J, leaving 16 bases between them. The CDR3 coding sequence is TGCAGTGCTAGTTGGGGGGACAGAGAGTACGAGCAGTACTTC. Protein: CSASWGDREYEQYF.